Listed below are T cell receptor beta chains from one sample, sequenced in a study of a mutant IDH1 vaccine in newly diagnosed glioma. The data were produced by immunoSEQ multiplex PCR, yet TCRdb's version contains in-frame clones alone and is incomplete. The sample yields about 92,000 clones, about 82% seen once. Material: PBMCs, obtained from a glioma patient treated with radiotherapy, temozolomide or both. All receptors come from a man aged 40-50 years with glioma. CDR3s include the opening cysteine and the closing phenylalanine or tryptophan. D genes are given only for firm matches.

d_gene	j_gene	v_gene	CDR3aa	CDR3nt
TRBD1	TRBJ2-7	TRBV14	CASSLWDRVHEQYF	TGTGCCAGCAGCCTTTGGGACAGGGTCCACGAGCAGTACTTC
.	TRBJ1-1	TRBV25-1	CATQGPTTEAFF	TGTGCCACCCAGGGACCAACCACTGAAGCTTTCTTT
.	TRBJ1-4	TRBV7-2	CASRDDAGGMSEKLFF	TGTGCCAGCAGAGACGATGCGGGGGGCATGAGTGAAAAACTGTTTTTT
.	TRBJ2-7	TRBV9	CASSVDRVGAEQYF	TGTGCCAGCAGCGTAGATAGGGTAGGAGCCGAGCAGTACTTC
.	TRBJ2-2	TRBV9	CASSEQTISPNTGELFF	TGTGCCAGCAGCGAACAAACCATCTCCCCGAACACCGGGGAGCTGTTTTTT
TRBD1	TRBJ1-2	TRBV5-6	CASSPLGGTGGAGYGYTF	TGTGCCAGCAGCCCCTTAGGGGGGACAGGGGGCGCAGGTTATGGCTACACCTTC
TRBD1	TRBJ2-1	TRBV28	CASRPPGQGGNEQFF	TGTGCCAGCAGGCCACCGGGACAGGGGGGTAATGAGCAGTTCTTC
.	TRBJ2-7	TRBV5-1	CASSLESGRAYEQYF	TGCGCCAGCAGCTTGGAGTCAGGAAGAGCCTACGAGCAGTACTTC
.	TRBJ2-7	TRBV6-5	CASSYVAARFEQYF	TGTGCCAGCAGTTACGTCGCAGCCCGCTTCGAGCAGTACTTC
TRBD1	TRBJ1-2	TRBV29-1	CSVEDRGQVYGYTF	TGCAGCGTTGAGGACAGGGGGCAGGTCTATGGCTACACCTTC
.	TRBJ2-7	TRBV29-1	CSAAQGGGIGEQYF	TGCAGCGCAGCTCAGGGGGGTGGAATCGGCGAGCAGTACTTC
.	TRBJ1-2	TRBV19	CASSADGQGSYGYTF	TGTGCCAGTAGTGCCGACGGGCAGGGGAGCTATGGCTACACCTTC
.	TRBJ2-3	TRBV7-6	CASSAGDTDTQYF	TGTGCCAGCAGCGCCGGAGACACAGATACGCAGTATTTT
.	TRBJ1-2	TRBV19	CASSYTGIFYGYTF	TGTGCCAGTAGCTATACAGGGATCTTCTATGGCTACACCTTC
.	TRBJ2-7	TRBV12-2	CASRPETGRNYEQYF	TGTGCAAGTCGTCCCGAAACTGGACGGAACTACGAGCAGTACTTC